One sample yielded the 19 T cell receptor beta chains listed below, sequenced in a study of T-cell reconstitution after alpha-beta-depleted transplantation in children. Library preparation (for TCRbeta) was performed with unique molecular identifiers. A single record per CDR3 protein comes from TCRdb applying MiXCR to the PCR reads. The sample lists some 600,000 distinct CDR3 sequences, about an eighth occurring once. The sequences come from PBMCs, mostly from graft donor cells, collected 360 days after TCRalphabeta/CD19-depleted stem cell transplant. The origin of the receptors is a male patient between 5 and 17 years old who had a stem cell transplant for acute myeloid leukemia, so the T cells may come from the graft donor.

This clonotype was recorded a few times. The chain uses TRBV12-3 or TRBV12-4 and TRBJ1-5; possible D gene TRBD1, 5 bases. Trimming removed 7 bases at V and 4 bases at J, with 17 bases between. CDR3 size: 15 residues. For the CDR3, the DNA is TGTGCCAGCATCATCGACCGGGACCTTAATCAGCCCCAGCATTTT. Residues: CASIIDRDLNQPQHF.

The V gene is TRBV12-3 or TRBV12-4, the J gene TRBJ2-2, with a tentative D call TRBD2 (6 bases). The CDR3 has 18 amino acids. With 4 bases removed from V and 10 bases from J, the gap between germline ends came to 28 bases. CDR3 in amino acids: CASSSLRGASGPGVELFF. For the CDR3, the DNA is TGTGCCAGCAGTTCCCTCCGTGGGGCATCAGGGCCGGGAGTGGAGCTGTTTTTT.

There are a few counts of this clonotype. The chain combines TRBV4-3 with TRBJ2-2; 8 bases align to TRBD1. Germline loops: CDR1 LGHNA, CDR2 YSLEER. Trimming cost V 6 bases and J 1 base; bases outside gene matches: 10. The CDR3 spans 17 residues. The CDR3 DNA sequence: TGCGCCAGCAGAAAGGACAGGGATCAGATGAACACCGGGGAGCTGTTTTTT. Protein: CASRKDRDQMNTGELFF.

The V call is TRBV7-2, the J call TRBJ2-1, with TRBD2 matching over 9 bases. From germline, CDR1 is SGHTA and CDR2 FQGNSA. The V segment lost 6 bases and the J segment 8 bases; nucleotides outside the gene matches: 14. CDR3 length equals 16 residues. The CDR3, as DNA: TGTGCCAGCAGTGAACGAAGGGCTAGCGGGATTGATGAGCAGTTCTTC. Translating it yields CASSERRASGIDEQFF.

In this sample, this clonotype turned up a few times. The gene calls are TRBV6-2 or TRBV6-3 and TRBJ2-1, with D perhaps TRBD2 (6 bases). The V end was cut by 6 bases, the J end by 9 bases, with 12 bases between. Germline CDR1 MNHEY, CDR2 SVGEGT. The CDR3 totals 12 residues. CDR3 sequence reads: CASSSTSFEQFF. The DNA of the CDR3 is TGTGCCAGCAGCTCCACTAGCTTTGAGCAGTTCTTC.

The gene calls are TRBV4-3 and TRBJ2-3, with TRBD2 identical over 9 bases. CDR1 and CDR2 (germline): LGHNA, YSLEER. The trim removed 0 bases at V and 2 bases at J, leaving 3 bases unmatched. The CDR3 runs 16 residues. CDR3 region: CASSQEASGNTDTQYF. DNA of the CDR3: TGCGCCAGCAGCCAAGAAGCTAGCGGGAACACAGATACGCAGTATTTT.

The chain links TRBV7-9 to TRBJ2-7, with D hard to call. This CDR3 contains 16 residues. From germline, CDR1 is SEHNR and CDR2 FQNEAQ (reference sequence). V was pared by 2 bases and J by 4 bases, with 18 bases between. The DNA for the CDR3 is TGTGCCAGCAGCTTAAGTTTGGCTTTAACCATTTACGAGCAGTACTTC. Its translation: CASSLSLALTIYEQYF. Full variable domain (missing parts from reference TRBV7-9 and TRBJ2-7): DTGVSQNPRHKITKRGQNVTFRCDPISEHNRLYWYRQTLGQGPEFLTYFQNEAQLEKSRLLSDRFSAERPKGSFSTLEIQRTEQGDSAMYLCASSLSLALTIYEQYFGPGTRLTVT.

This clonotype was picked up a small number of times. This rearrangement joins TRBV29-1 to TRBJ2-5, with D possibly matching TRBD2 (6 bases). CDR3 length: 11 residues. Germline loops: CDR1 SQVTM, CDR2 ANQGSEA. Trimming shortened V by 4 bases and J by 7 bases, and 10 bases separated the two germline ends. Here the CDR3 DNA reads TGCAGCGTTGGGGCCGGGGGGACCCAGTACTTC. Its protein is CSVGAGGTQYF.

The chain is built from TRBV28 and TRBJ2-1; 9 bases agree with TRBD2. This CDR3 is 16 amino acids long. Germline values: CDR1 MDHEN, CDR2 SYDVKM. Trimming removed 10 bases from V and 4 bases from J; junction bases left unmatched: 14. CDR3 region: CAIQLAAGGPYNEQFF. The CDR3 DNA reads TGTGCCATCCAACTGGCGGCGGGAGGGCCGTACAATGAGCAGTTCTTC. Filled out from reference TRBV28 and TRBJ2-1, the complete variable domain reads DVKVTQSSRYLVKRTGEKVFLECVQDMDHENMFWYRQDPGLGLRLIYFSYDVKMKEKGDIPEGYSVSREKKERFSLILESASTNQTSMYLCAIQLAAGGPYNEQFFGPGTRLTVL.

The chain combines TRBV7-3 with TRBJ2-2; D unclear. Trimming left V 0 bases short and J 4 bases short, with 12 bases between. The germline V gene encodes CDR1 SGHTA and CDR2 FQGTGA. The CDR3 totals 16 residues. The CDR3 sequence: CASSLTPQPGTGELFF. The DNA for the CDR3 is TGTGCCAGCAGCTTAACTCCTCAACCTGGCACCGGGGAGCTGTTTTTT.

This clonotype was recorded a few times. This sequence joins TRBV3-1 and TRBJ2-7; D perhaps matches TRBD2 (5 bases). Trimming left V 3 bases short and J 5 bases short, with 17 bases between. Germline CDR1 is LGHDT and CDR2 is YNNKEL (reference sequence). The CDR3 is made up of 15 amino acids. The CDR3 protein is CASSHQTSGNHEQYF. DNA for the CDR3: TGTGCCAGCAGCCACCAGACGTCCGGGAACCACGAGCAGTACTTC.

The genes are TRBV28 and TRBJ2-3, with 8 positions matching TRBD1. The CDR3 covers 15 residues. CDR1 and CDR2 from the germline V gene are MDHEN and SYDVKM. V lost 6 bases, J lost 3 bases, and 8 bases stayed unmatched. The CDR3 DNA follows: TGTGCCAGCAGGGATTTCAGGGGGCTAACAGATACGCAGTATTTT. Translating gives CASRDFRGLTDTQYF.

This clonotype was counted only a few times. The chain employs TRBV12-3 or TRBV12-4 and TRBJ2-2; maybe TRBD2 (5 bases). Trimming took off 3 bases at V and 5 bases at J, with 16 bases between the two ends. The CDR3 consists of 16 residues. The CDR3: CASSFVSRGGTGELFF. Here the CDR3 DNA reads TGTGCCAGCAGTTTTGTGTCCCGGGGTGGTACCGGGGAGCTGTTTTTT.

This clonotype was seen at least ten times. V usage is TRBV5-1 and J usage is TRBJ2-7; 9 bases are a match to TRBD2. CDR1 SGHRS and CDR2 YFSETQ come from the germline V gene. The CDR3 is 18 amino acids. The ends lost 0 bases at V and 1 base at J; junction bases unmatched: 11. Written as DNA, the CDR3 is TGCGCCAGCAGCTTGGTCTCTAGCGGGACCTTTAGTTCCTACGAGCAGTACTTC. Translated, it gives CASSLVSSGTFSSYEQYF. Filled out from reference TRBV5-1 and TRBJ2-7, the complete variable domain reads KAGVTQTPRYLIKTRGQQVTLSCSPISGHRSVSWYQQTPGQGLQFLFEYFSETQRNKGNFPGRFSGRQFSNSRSEMNVSTLELGDSALYLCASSLVSSGTFSSYEQYFGPGTRLTVT.

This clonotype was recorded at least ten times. CDR3 sequence: CSVGTGDTEAFF. The CDR3 bases are TGCAGCGTTGGGACAGGGGACACTGAAGCTTTCTTT. The chain is built from TRBV29-1 and TRBJ1-1; 9 bases align to TRBD1. V lost 4 bases, J lost 3 bases, and 0 bases stayed unmatched. CDR3 size: 12 residues. Germline values: CDR1 SQVTM, CDR2 ANQGSEA.

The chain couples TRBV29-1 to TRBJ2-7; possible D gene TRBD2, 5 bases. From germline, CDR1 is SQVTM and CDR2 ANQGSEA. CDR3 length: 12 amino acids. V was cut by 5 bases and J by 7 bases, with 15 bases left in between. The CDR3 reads CSVWAGGSEQYF. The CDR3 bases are TGCAGCGTTTGGGCGGGCGGATCGGAGCAGTACTTC.

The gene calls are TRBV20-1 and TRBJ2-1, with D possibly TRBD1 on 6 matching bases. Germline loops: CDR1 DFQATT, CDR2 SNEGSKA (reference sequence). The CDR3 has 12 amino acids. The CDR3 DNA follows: TGCAGCTCATCCAGGGGTCTCCATGAGCAGTTCTTC. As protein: CSSSRGLHEQFF.

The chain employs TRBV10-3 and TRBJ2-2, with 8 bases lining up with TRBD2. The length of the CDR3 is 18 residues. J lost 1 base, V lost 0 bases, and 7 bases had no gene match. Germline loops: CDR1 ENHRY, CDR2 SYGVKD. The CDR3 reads CAISESVSGIGNTGELFF. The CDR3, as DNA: TGTGCCATCAGTGAGTCTGTTAGCGGGATCGGGAACACCGGGGAGCTGTTTTTT.

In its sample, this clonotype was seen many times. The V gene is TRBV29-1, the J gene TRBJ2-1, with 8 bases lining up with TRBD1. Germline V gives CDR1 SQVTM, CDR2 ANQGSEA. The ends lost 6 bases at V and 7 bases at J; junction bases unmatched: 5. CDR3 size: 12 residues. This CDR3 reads CSVARTGNEQFF. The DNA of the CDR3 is TGCAGCGTAGCCCGGACAGGGAATGAGCAGTTCTTC.